This T cell receptor beta chain was recorded in a study of response to subunit inactivated influenza vaccine. MiXCR, run by TCRdb on the RT-PCR reads, gives a single entry per CDR3 protein. Of almost 600,000 distinct CDR3 sequences in the sample, 13% to 15% were seen once. Remarks on this clonotype: What it binds is unknown.

General study findings and limits: Every seasonal influenza vaccination brings in few new T cells, the authors suggested.

The ends were cut back, 1 base at V and 4 bases at J, with 10 bases in the middle. The germline CDR1 and CDR2 sequences are LGHNA and YSLEER. The length of the CDR3 is 15 residues. The sequence came from a man aged 50 to 59 who received an inactivated influenza vaccine. The source was PBMCs from blood, collected 11 to 12 days after vaccination. The chain links TRBV4-3 to TRBJ1-4; D uncertain. The CDR3 nucleotides read TGCGCCAGCAGCCAAGGAGGGCCACTTAATGAAAAACTGTTTTTT. Its protein is CASSQGGPLNEKLFF.